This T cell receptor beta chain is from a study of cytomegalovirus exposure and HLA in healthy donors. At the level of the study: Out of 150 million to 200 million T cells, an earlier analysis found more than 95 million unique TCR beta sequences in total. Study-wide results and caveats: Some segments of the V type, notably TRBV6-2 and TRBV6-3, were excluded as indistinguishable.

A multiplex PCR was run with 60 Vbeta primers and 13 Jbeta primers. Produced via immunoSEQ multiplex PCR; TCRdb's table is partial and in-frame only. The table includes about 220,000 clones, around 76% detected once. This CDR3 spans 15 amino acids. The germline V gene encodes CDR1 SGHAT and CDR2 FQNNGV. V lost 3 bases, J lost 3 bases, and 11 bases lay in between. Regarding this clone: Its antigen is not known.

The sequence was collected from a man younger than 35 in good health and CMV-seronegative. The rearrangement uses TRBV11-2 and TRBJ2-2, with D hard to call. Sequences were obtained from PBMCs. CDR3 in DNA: TGTGCCAGCAGCTTGGCAGGTTACGACACCGGGGAGCTGTTTTTT. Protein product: CASSLAGYDTGELFF.